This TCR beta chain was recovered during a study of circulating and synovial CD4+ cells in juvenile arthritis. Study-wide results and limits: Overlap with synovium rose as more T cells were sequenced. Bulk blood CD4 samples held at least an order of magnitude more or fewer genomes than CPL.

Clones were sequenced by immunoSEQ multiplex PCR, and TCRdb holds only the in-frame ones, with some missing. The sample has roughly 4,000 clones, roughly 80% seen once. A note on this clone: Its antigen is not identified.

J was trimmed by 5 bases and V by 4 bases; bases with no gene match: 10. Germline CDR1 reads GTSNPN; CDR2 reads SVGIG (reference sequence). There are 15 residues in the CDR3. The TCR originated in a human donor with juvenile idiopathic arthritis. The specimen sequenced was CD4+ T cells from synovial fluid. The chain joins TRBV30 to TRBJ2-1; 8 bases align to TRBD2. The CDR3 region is CAWTWGTREDNEQFF. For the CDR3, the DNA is TGTGCCTGGACCTGGGGGACTAGAGAGGACAATGAGCAGTTCTTC.